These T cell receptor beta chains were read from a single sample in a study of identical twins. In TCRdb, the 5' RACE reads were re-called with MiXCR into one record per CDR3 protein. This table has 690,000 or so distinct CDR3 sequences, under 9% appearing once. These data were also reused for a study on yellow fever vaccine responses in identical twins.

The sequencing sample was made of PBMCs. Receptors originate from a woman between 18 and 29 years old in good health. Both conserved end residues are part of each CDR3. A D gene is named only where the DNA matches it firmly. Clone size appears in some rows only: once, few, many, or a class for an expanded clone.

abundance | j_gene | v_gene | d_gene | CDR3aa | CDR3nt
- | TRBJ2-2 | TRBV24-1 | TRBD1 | CATSDSWDRAGELFF | TGTGCCACCAGTGATTCCTGGGACAGGGCCGGGGAGCTGTTTTTT
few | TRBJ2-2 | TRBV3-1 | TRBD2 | CASSPRLAGVNTGELFF | TGTGCCAGCAGCCCACGACTAGCGGGAGTCAACACCGGGGAGCTGTTTTTT
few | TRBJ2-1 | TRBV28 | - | CASSSLESGINEQFF | TGTGCCAGCAGTTCACTAGAAAGTGGTATAAATGAGCAGTTCTTC
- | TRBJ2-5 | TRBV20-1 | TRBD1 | CSARVAQTGNEETQYF | TGCAGTGCTAGAGTTGCCCAGACAGGGAACGAAGAGACCCAGTACTTC
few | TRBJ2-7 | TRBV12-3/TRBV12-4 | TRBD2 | CASSPDVSGGFYEQYF | TGTGCCAGCAGCCCCGACGTGAGCGGGGGGTTCTACGAGCAGTACTTC
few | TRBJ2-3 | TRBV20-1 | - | CSASVGRTNTDTQYF | TGCAGTGCCAGCGTGGGACGAACAAACACAGATACGCAGTATTTT
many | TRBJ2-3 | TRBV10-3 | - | CAISWTESTDTQYF | TGTGCCATCAGTTGGACAGAGAGCACAGATACGCAGTATTTT
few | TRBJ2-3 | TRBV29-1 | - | CSVEKPGDTQYF | TGCAGCGTTGAAAAACCGGGGGATACGCAGTATTTT
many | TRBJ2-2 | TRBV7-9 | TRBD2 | CASTVGTSGTGELFF | TGTGCCAGCACCGTAGGGACTAGCGGTACCGGGGAGCTGTTTTTT
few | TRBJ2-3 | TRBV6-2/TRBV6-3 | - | CAVSGPMGTQYF | TGTGCCGTGAGCGGCCCCATGGGTACGCAGTATTTT
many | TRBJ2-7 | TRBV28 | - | CASSPHPYEQYF | TGTGCCAGCAGCCCTCATCCCTACGAGCAGTACTTC
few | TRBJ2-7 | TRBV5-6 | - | CASSLDSASSTEQYF | TGTGCCAGCAGCTTGGATTCCGCATCTTCTACCGAGCAGTACTTC
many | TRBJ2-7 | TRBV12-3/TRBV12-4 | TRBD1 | CASSLTGIEQYF | TGTGCCAGCAGTTTGACAGGGATCGAGCAGTACTTC
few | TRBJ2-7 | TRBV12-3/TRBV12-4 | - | CASSEEPGPRSYEQYF | TGTGCCAGCAGCGAGGAGCCGGGACCCAGGTCCTACGAGCAGTACTTC
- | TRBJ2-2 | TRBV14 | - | CASSQAHSYGELFF | TGTGCCAGCAGCCAGGCGCACAGCTACGGGGAGCTGTTTTTT
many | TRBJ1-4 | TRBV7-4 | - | CASSSAFWVNEKLFF | TGTGCCAGCAGCTCTGCATTCTGGGTAAATGAAAAACTGTTTTTT
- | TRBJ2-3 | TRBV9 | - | CASSVEAGLSTDTQYF | TGTGCCAGCAGCGTAGAGGCGGGGTTAAGCACAGATACGCAGTATTTT
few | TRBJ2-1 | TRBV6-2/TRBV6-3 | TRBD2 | CASSRRESGNNEQFF | TGTGCCAGCAGCCGAAGGGAGAGCGGGAACAATGAGCAGTTCTTC
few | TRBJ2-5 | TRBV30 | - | CAWSLGYQETQYF | TGTGCCTGGAGTCTAGGGTACCAAGAGACCCAGTACTTC
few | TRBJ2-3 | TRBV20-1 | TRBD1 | CSARDLPGGTDTQYF | TGCAGTGCTAGAGATCTGCCAGGGGGAACAGATACGCAGTATTTT
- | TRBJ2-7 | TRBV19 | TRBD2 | CASSMAASGIGEQYF | TGTGCCAGTAGTATGGCGGCTAGCGGGATAGGCGAGCAGTACTTC
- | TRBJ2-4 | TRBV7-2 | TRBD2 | CASSLVAGAAKNIQYF | TGTGCCAGCAGCTTAGTGGCGGGAGCGGCCAAAAACATTCAGTACTTC
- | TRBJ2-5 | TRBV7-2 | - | CASSVTGAQYF | TGTGCCAGCAGCGTTACGGGAGCCCAGTACTTC
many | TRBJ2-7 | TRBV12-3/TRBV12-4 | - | CASSFGGTPYEQYF | TGTGCCAGCAGTTTTGGCGGGACTCCCTACGAGCAGTACTTC
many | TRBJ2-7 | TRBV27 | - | CASSLSATYEQYF | TGTGCCAGCAGTTTATCGGCTACCTACGAGCAGTACTTC
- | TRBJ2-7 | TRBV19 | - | CASSWDHTYEQYF | TGTGCCAGTAGCTGGGACCATACCTACGAGCAGTACTTC
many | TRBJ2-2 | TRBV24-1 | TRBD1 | CATSDWAGTANTGELFF | TGTGCCACCAGTGATTGGGCAGGGACAGCTAACACCGGGGAGCTGTTTTTT
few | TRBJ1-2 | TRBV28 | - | CASRPGYGYTF | TGTGCCAGCAGACCAGGCTATGGCTACACCTTC
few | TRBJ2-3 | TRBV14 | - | CASRFGSSQLNTQYF | TGTGCCAGCAGATTTGGTTCTAGCCAATTGAATACGCAGTATTTT
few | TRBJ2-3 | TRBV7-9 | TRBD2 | CASSALSGRAITDTQYF | TGTGCCAGCAGCGCCCTTAGCGGGAGGGCGATCACAGATACGCAGTATTTT
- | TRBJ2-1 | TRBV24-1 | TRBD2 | CATSEVTSGDSYIEQFF | TGTGCCACCAGTGAGGTGACTAGCGGAGACTCCTACATTGAGCAGTTCTTC
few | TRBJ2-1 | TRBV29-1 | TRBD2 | CSVERTSGRGQFF | TGCAGCGTTGAACGAACTAGCGGGAGAGGGCAGTTCTTC
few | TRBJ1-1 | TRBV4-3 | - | CASSQAARVNTEAFF | TGCGCCAGCAGCCAAGCAGCCAGGGTGAACACTGAAGCTTTCTTT
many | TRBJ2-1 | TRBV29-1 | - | CSVEQQGNFYEQFF | TGCAGCGTCGAACAACAGGGAAATTTTTATGAGCAGTTCTTC
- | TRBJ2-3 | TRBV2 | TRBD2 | CASRDPGLAGPDTQYF | TGTGCCAGCAGGGACCCGGGACTAGCGGGACCAGATACGCAGTATTTT
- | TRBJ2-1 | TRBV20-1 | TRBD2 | CSARGLREYNEQFF | TGCAGTGCTAGAGGTTTGCGGGAGTACAATGAGCAGTTCTTC
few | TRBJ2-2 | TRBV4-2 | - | CASSSGPMNTGELFF | TGTGCCAGCAGCTCGGGACCTATGAACACCGGGGAGCTGTTTTTT
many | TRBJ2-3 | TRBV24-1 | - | CATSDLRGGGTDTQYF | TGTGCCACCAGTGATTTGCGGGGAGGAGGCACAGATACGCAGTATTTT
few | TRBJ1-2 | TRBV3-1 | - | CASSQELRYGYTF | TGTGCCAGCAGCCAAGAGTTAAGATATGGCTACACCTTC
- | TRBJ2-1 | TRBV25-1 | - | CASSDRGGAYNEQFF | TGTGCCAGCAGTGATAGAGGGGGAGCCTACAATGAGCAGTTCTTC
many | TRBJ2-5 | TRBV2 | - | CASSLDRFQETQYF | TGTGCCAGCAGCCTTGATAGATTCCAAGAGACCCAGTACTTC
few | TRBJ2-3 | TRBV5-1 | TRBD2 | CASSLAASGGVDTQYF | TGCGCCAGCAGCTTGGCCGCTAGCGGGGGGGTCGATACGCAGTATTTT
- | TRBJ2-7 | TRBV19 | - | CASSSSRGYEQYF | TGTGCCAGTAGTAGTTCCCGGGGCTACGAGCAGTACTTC
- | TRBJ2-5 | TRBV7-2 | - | CASSSGLPYETQYF | TGTGCCAGCAGTAGCGGACTACCCTATGAGACCCAGTACTTC
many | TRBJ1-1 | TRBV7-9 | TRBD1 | CASSAIETGETEAFF | TGTGCCAGCAGCGCCATAGAGACAGGGGAAACTGAAGCTTTCTTT
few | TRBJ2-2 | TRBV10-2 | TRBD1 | CASGQGAWNTGELFF | TGCGCCAGCGGACAGGGGGCATGGAACACCGGGGAGCTGTTTTTT
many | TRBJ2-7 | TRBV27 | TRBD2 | CASSTGTSGYEQYF | TGTGCCAGCAGTACTGGGACTAGCGGCTACGAGCAGTACTTC
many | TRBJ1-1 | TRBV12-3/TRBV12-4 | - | CASSFTNTEAFF | TGTGCCAGCAGTTTCACGAACACTGAAGCTTTCTTT